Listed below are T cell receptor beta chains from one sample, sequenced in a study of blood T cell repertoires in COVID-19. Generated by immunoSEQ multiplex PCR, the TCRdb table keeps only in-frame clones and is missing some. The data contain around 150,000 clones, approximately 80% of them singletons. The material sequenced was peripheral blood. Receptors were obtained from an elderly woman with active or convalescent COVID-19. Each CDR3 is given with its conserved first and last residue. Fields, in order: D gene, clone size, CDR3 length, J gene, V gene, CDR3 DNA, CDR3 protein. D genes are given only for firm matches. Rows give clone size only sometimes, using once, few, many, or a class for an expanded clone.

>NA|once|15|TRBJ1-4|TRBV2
TGTGCCAGCAGTCTGGACAGCTCAACTAATGAAAAACTGTTTTTT
CASSLDSSTNEKLFF
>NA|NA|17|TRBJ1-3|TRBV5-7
TGTGCCAGCAGCCTCCCCAATGACAACCGCTCTGGAAACACCATATATTTT
CASSLPNDNRSGNTIYF
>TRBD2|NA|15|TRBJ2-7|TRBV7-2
TGTGCCAGCAGCTTAGGGTCAGGCAGAGCGGGGGAGCAGTACTTC
CASSLGSGRAGEQYF
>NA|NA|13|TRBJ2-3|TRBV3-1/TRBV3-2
TGTGCCAGCAGCCCCCGGGGTGAAGCGATCCTGTATTTT
CASSPRGEAILYF
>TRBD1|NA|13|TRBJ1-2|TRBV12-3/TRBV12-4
TGTGCCAGCAGGCCGGGACAGAGCTATGGCTACACCTTC
CASRPGQSYGYTF
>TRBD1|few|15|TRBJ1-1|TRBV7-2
TGTGCCAGCAGCTTAGGGTACAGGGGGCGTACTGAAGCTTTCTTT
CASSLGYRGRTEAFF
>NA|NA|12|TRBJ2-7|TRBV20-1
TGCAGTGCTAGTCGGTTTTCCTACGAGCAGTACTTC
CSASRFSYEQYF
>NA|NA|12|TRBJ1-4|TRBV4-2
TGTGCCAGCAGCCAAGTCCAGGAAAAACTGTTTTTT
CASSQVQEKLFF
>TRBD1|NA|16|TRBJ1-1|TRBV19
TGTGCCAGTAGTCAACAGGGGGCTCTCGGCGGCACTGAAGCTTTCTTT
CASSQQGALGGTEAFF
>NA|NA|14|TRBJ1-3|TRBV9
TGTGCCAGCAGCGTAACAGAAACTGGAAACACCATATATTTT
CASSVTETGNTIYF
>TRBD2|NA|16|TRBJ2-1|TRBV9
TGTGCCAGCAGCGGACTAGCGGGGGGCTTCAGGAATGAGCAGTTCTTC
CASSGLAGGFRNEQFF
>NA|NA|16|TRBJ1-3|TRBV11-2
TGTGCCAGCAGCTTAGCCGGACAAGTATCTGGAAACACCATATATTTT
CASSLAGQVSGNTIYF
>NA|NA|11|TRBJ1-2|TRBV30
TGTGCCTGGAGTGTAATCCGGGGCTACACCTTC
CAWSVIRGYTF
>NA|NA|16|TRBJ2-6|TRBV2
TGTGCCAGCAGTGAAGCGCCCGGGGTCGGGGCCAACGTCCTGACTTTC
CASSEAPGVGANVLTF
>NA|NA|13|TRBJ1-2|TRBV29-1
TGCAGCGTTGAGAACAGTTACCTCTATGGCTACACCTTC
CSVENSYLYGYTF
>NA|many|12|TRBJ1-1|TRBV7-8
TGTGCCAGCAGCTTAGAGCGGGGTCAAGCTTTCTTT
CASSLERGQAFF